Listed below are T cell receptor beta chains from one sample, sequenced in a study of blood T cell repertoires in COVID-19. TCRdb's copy holds only in-frame clones and misses some; the assay was immunoSEQ multiplex PCR. The repertoire consists of hundreds of thousands of clones, with roughly 84% occurring once and the leading ten covering around 25%. Sequenced: peripheral blood. These TCRs come from a man aged 35-49 years with acute or convalescent COVID-19. CDR3s include the opening cysteine and the closing phenylalanine or tryptophan. Each record gives: V gene, J gene, D gene, CDR3 DNA, CDR3 protein. A D gene is named only where the DNA matches it firmly.

TRBV18,TRBJ2-5,TRBD2,TGTGCCAGCTCACCCTGGGCTAGCGGGAGGACCGAGACCCAGTACTTC,CASSPWASGRTETQYF
TRBV5-1,TRBJ2-7,TRBD1,TGCGCCAGCAGCGGCCTAGGACAGGGCCCCTACGAGCAGTACTTC,CASSGLGQGPYEQYF
TRBV18,TRBJ2-3,-,TGTGCCAGCTCATTTTCTAGCACAGATACGCAGTATTTT,CASSFSSTDTQYF
TRBV6-5,TRBJ2-7,TRBD1,TGTGCCAGCATCCTAATACCAGGGGGTCAGTACGAGCAGTACTTC,CASILIPGGQYEQYF
TRBV5-4,TRBJ1-3,-,TGTGCCAGCAGCTTGGCGGGTTCTGGAAACACCATATATTTT,CASSLAGSGNTIYF
TRBV7-2,TRBJ2-7,TRBD2,TGTGCCAGCAGCTCATCGGGACTAGCGAGCGAATACGAGCAGTACTTC,CASSSSGLASEYEQYF
TRBV27,TRBJ2-6,-,TGTGCCAGCAGTCTCCGCCCACCCCGGGGTTCCGGGGCCAACGTCCTGACTTTC,CASSLRPPRGSGANVLTF
TRBV12-3/TRBV12-4,TRBJ1-5,-,TGTGCCAGCAGTTCTCGGGTCCAGCCCCAGCATTTT,CASSSRVQPQHF
TRBV7-3,TRBJ2-3,TRBD1,TGTGCCAGCAGCTTTGAAACAGGGGTGCAAGATACGCAGTATTTT,CASSFETGVQDTQYF
TRBV6-2/TRBV6-3,TRBJ1-2,TRBD1,TGTGCCAGCAGTGACCCGACAGGGCGGAGCTATGGCTACACCTTC,CASSDPTGRSYGYTF